This T cell receptor beta chain was profiled in a study of OX40 agonist ivuxolimab in advanced cancers. For the study at large: With ivuxolimab, an agonistic anti-OX40 (CD134) antibody, patients were treated.

With autoimmune disease history or systemic immunosuppression, patients were excluded. Profiled with immunoSEQ multiplex PCR; TCRdb holds only in-frame clones, not every one. The sample has 90,000 to 95,000 clones, more than 75% seen once. This CDR3 comprises 16 residues. Trimming cost V 0 bases and J 1 base, with 13 bases left between them. Germline V CDR1 and CDR2: SGHRS, YFSETQ. This sample comprised CD4+ or CD8+ T cells sorted from blood, obtained in a trial of the OX40 agonist ivuxolimab. V usage is TRBV5-1 and J usage is TRBJ1-1, with D unclear. The receptor was derived from an adult with an advanced solid tumor such as melanoma, head and neck, liver or kidney cancer. The CDR3 DNA sequence: TGCGCCAGCAGCTTGGGGGTTTTCATGGGGAACACTGAAGCTTTCTTT. This translates into CASSLGVFMGNTEAFF.